The source of this T cell receptor (beta chain) is a study of cytomegalovirus exposure and HLA in healthy donors. The study's findings and limits: Most sequenced TCRs were rare (though some public TCRs occurred in many donors). Association of a missense DCLRE1C variant with TCR beta V- and J-gene trimming was reported in a later analysis.

CDR1 and CDR2 from the germline V gene are SGHKS and YYEKEE (reference sequence). Trimming cost V 3 bases and J 2 bases; bases outside gene matches: 4. CDR3 length: 15 residues. To note about this clone: Its antigen is not known.

PCR was performed using 60 Vbeta and 13 Jbeta primers. Libraries were prepared by immunoSEQ multiplex PCR; TCRdb keeps only in-frame clonotypes and omits some of them. The table lists some 150,000 clones, roughly 80% of them singletons. This chain joins TRBV5-5 and TRBJ1-3; TRBD1 aligns across 8 bases. The source material was PBMCs. The receptor was derived from a female donor in good health and CMV-seronegative. CDR3 sequence: CASSSGQGTGNTIYF. The DNA for the CDR3 is TGTGCCAGCAGCTCCGGACAGGGCACTGGAAACACCATATATTTT.